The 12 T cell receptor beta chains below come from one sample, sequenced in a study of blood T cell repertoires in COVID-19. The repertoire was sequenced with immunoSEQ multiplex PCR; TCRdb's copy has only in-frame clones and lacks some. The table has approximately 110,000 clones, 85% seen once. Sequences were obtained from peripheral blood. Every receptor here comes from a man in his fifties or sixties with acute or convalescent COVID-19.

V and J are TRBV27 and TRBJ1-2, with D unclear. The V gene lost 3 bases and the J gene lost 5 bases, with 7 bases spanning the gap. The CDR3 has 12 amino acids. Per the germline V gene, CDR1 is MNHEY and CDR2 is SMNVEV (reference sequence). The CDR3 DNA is TGTGCCAGCAGTTTCCGAGGGTATGGCTACACCTTC. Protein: CASSFRGYGYTF.

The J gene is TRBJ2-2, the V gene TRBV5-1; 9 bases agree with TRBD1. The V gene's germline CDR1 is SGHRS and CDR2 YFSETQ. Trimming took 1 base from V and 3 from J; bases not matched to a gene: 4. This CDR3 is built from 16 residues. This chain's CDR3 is CASSLTGGRDTGELFF. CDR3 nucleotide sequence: TGCGCCAGCAGCTTGACAGGGGGCCGGGACACCGGGGAGCTGTTTTTT.

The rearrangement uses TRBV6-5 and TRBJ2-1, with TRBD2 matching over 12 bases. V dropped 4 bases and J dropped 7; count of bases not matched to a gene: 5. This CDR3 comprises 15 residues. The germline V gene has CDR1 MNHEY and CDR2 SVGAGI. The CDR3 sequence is CASSSLAGGGNEQFF. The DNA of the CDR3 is TGTGCCAGCAGTTCCCTAGCGGGAGGGGGGAATGAGCAGTTCTTC.

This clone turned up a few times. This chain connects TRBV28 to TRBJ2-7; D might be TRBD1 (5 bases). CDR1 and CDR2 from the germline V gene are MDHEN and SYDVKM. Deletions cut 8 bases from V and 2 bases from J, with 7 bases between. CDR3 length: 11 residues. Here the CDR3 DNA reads TGTGCCAGCTCGACAGCCTACGAGCAGTACTTC. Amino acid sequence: CASSTAYEQYF.

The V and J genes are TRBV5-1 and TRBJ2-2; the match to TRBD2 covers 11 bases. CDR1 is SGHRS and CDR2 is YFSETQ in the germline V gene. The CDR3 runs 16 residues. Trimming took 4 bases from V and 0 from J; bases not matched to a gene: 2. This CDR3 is CASSGGLAANTGELFF. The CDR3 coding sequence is TGCGCCAGCAGCGGGGGACTAGCGGCGAACACCGGGGAGCTGTTTTTT. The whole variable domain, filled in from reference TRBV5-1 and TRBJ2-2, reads KAGVTQTPRYLIKTRGQQVTLSCSPISGHRSVSWYQQTPGQGLQFLFEYFSETQRNKGNFPGRFSGRQFSNSRSEMNVSTLELGDSALYLCASSGGLAANTGELFFGEGSRLTVL.

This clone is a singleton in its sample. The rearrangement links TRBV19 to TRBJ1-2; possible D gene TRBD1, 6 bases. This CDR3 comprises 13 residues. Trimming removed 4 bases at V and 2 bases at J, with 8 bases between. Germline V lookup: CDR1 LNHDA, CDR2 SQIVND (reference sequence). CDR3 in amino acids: CASSRGGNYGYTF. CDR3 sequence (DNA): TGTGCCAGTAGTAGGGGGGGCAACTATGGCTACACCTTC.

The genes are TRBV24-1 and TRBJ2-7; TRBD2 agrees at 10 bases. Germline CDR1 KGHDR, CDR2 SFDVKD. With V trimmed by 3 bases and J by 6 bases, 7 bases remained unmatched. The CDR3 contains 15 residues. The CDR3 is CATSDKASGRLEQYF. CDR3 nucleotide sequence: TGTGCCACCAGTGATAAGGCTAGCGGGAGACTCGAGCAGTACTTC.

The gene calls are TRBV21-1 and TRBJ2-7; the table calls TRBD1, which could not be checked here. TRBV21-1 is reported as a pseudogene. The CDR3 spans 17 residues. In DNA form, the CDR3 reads TGTGCCAGCAGCAGGTCCCCTACAGGTAAGTATGCCTACGAGCAGTACTTC. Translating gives CASSRSPTGKYAYEQYF.

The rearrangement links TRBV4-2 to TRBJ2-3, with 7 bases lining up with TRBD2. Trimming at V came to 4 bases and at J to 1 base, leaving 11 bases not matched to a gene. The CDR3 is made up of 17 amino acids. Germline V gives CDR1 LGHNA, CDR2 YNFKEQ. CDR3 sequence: CASSRGDGGGRTDTQYF. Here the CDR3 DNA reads TGTGCCAGCAGCCGAGGGGATGGCGGGGGACGCACAGATACGCAGTATTTT.

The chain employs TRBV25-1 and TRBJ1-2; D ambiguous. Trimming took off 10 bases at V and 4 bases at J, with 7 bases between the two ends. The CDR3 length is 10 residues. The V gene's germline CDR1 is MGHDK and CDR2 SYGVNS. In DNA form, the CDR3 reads TGTGCCACCCTAGGCTATGGCTACACCTTC. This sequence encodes CATLGYGYTF.

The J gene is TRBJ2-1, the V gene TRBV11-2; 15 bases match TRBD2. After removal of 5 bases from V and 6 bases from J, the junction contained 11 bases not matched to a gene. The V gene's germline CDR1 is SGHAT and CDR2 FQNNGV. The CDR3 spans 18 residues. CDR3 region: CASSPGLGLAGGTNEQFF. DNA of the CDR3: TGTGCCAGCAGCCCGGGACTAGGACTAGCGGGAGGGACCAATGAGCAGTTCTTC.

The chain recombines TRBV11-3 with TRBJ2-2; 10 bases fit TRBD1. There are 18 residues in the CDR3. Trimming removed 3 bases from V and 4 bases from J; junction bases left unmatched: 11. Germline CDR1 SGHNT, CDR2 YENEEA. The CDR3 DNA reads TGTGCCAGCAGCTTCCCCCCGGGACAGGGGTCGATCACCGGGGAGCTGTTTTTT. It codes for CASSFPPGQGSITGELFF.